These 23 T cell receptor beta chains share one sample of origin, sequenced in a study of OX40 agonist ivuxolimab in advanced cancers. The method was immunoSEQ multiplex PCR; TCRdb's version includes in-frame clones alone and lacks a portion of them. Of 25,000 or so clones detected, just under 75% appear once; the ten largest clones hold about 18%. Source: CD4+ or CD8+ T cells sorted from blood, taken in a trial of the OX40 agonist ivuxolimab. These receptor sequences come from an adult with an advanced solid tumor such as melanoma, head and neck, liver or kidney cancer.

This sequence joins TRBV9 and TRBJ2-7; TRBD1 agrees at 9 bases. The V and J ends lost 5 bases and 1 base, in that order; junction bases with no gene match: 7. CDR3 size: 15 residues. Germline values: CDR1 SGDLS, CDR2 YYNGEE. The DNA for the CDR3 is TGTGCCAGCAGTACGGGACAGGGACCTTCCTACGAGCAGTACTTC. It yields the protein CASSTGQGPSYEQYF. Full variable domain (remainder filled in from reference TRBV9 and TRBJ2-7): DSGVTQTPKHLITATGQRVTLRCSPRSGDLSVYWYQQSLDQGLQFLIQYYNGEERAKGNILERFSAQQFPDLHSELNLSSLELGDSALYFCASSTGQGPSYEQYFGPGTRLTVT.

V usage is TRBV6-5 and J usage is TRBJ1-2, with D unresolved. This CDR3 is built from 12 residues. The germline V gene encodes CDR1 MNHEY and CDR2 SVGAGI. V was cut by 5 bases and J by 9 bases, with 13 bases left in between. The CDR3, as DNA: TGTGCCAGCAGTCTGGAAGGGAGAAGCTACACCTTC. Translation: CASSLEGRSYTF.

This rearrangement joins TRBV7-8 to TRBJ2-5; TRBD2 aligns across 8 bases. Germline V gene sequence: CDR1 SGHVS, CDR2 FQNEAQ. This CDR3 has 16 residues. V gave up 1 base and J gave up 1 base; unmatched junction bases: 5. Written as DNA, the CDR3 is TGTGCCAGCAGCTTAGGGGCTAGCGGGTTCCAAGAGACCCAGTACTTC. Protein sequence: CASSLGASGFQETQYF.

The genes are TRBV11-2 and TRBJ2-2; 9 bases match TRBD1. The CDR3 is 17 residues long. J gave up 5 bases and V 3 bases, and 10 bases lay outside the gene matches. CDR1 and CDR2 (germline): SGHAT, FQNNGV. The CDR3 loop reads CASSFPTGGRRTGELFF. CDR3 DNA sequence: TGTGCCAGCAGCTTTCCTACAGGGGGCCGGCGAACCGGGGAGCTGTTTTTT.

This rearrangement joins TRBV19 to TRBJ1-1; D gene unclear. V lost 3 bases to trimming and J lost 3 bases, with 11 bases between them. The CDR3 covers 14 residues. The germline V gene encodes CDR1 LNHDA and CDR2 SQIVND (reference sequence). The CDR3 DNA reads as TGTGCCAGTAGTATTACCGGGTTGGACACTGAAGCTTTCTTT. Translating it yields CASSITGLDTEAFF.

This clone appeared a few times. The rearrangement uses TRBV11-2 and TRBJ2-5; D possibly corresponds to TRBD2 (5 bases). Trimming stripped 3 bases from V and 5 bases from J, with 10 bases between. CDR1 is SGHAT and CDR2 is FQNNGV in the germline V gene. The CDR3 is 13 residues long. The CDR3 loop reads CASSLRARETQYF. The DNA of the CDR3 is TGTGCCAGCAGCTTGAGGGCCAGGGAGACCCAGTACTTC.

This sequence joins TRBV6-5 and TRBJ2-2; D is undetermined. CDR3 size: 13 residues. Per germline, CDR1 MNHEY and CDR2 SVGAGI. Trimming cost V 2 bases and J 5 bases, with 6 bases left between them. CDR3 bases: TGTGCCAGCAGTTACCCCTTAACCGGGGAGCTGTTTTTT. It is translated as CASSYPLTGELFF.

By frequency in the sample, this clone is medium-sized. The rearrangement uses TRBV19 and TRBJ1-2; 7 bases map to TRBD1. This CDR3 region has 15 residues. After removal of 5 bases from V and 8 bases from J, the junction contained 14 bases not matched to a gene. CDR1 LNHDA and CDR2 SQIVND come from the germline V gene (reference sequence). The CDR3 here is CASSSLDRVGIGYTF. The CDR3 DNA sequence: TGTGCCAGTAGTTCCCTCGACAGGGTCGGGATCGGCTACACCTTC. The full variable domain, in which reference TRBV19 and TRBJ1-2 provide the parts outside the CDR3, is DGGITQSPKYLFRKEGQNVTLSCEQNLNHDAMYWYRQDPGQGLRLIYYSQIVNDFQKGDIAEGYSVSREKKESFPLTVTSAQKNPTAFYLCASSSLDRVGIGYTFGSGTRLTVV.

The chain combines TRBV9 with TRBJ2-2, with TRBD2 matching over 8 bases. The germline gives CDR1 SGDLS, CDR2 YYNGEE. V lost 4 bases to trimming and J lost 1 base; unmatched junction nucleotides: 3. This CDR3 comprises 15 residues. The CDR3 is CASSPSGGNTGELFF. The DNA of the CDR3 is TGTGCCAGCAGCCCGAGCGGGGGGAACACCGGGGAGCTGTTTTTT.

The chain is built from TRBV7-6 and TRBJ2-1; 9 bases fit TRBD2. The CDR3 runs to 15 residues. Germline CDR1 SGHVS, CDR2 FNYEAQ. V lost 1 base and J lost 8; bases outside the gene matches: 6. The DNA for the CDR3 is TGTGCCAGCAGCTTAGGAGGCGGGGGGGCCCATGAGCAGTTCTTC. Its translation: CASSLGGGGAHEQFF. The whole variable domain, remainder taken from reference TRBV7-6 and TRBJ2-1, is GAGVSQSPRYKVTKRGQDVALRCDPISGHVSLYWYRQALGQGPEFLTYFNYEAQQDKSGLPNDRFSAERPEGSISTLTIQRTEQRDSAMYRCASSLGGGGAHEQFFGPGTRLTVL.

V gene TRBV6-9 combines with J gene TRBJ2-2; D unresolved. The CDR3 is made up of 13 amino acids. Germline assignment: CDR1 MNHGY and CDR2 SVAAGI. Trimming shortened V by 4 bases and J by 7 bases, and 10 bases separated the two germline ends. The CDR3 loop is CASSSVSVGELFF. Here the CDR3 DNA reads TGTGCCAGCAGTTCCGTTTCGGTCGGGGAGCTGTTTTTT.

The J gene is TRBJ2-2, the V gene TRBV9; 8 bases line up with TRBD1. Trimming cost V 4 bases and J 4 bases; bases outside gene matches: 6. The CDR3 consists of 15 residues. Germline CDR1 SGDLS, CDR2 YYNGEE. The CDR3 DNA follows: TGTGCCAGCAGCTCCCAGGGGGCCCTCACCGGGGAGCTGTTTTTT. Amino acids: CASSSQGALTGELFF.

V and J are TRBV7-8 and TRBJ2-1; TRBD1 agrees at 7 bases. After removal of 1 base from V and 3 bases from J, the junction contained 6 bases not matched to a gene. The CDR3 totals 16 residues. From germline, CDR1 is SGHVS and CDR2 FQNEAQ. The CDR3 loop is CASSLGSTGFYNEQFF. In nucleotides, the CDR3 is TGTGCCAGCAGCTTAGGGTCGACAGGGTTCTACAATGAGCAGTTCTTC.

The chain uses TRBV19 and TRBJ2-1; 9 nucleotides align to TRBD2. The CDR3 consists of 17 residues. The V segment lost 3 bases and the J segment 10 bases; nucleotides outside the gene matches: 16. Looked up from germline, CDR1 is LNHDA and CDR2 is SQIVND (reference sequence). CDR3 DNA: TGTGCCAGTAGTATCCCCCCGGGTAGCGGGGGTCTCGGGGAGCAGTTCTTC. Its translation: CASSIPPGSGGLGEQFF. The full variable domain, with the rest looked up from reference TRBV19 and TRBJ2-1, is DGGITQSPKYLFRKEGQNVTLSCEQNLNHDAMYWYRQDPGQGLRLIYYSQIVNDFQKGDIAEGYSVSREKKESFPLTVTSAQKNPTAFYLCASSIPPGSGGLGEQFFGPGTRLTVL.

The chain combines TRBV28 with TRBJ1-4, with D possibly matching TRBD1 (5 bases). Germline values: CDR1 MDHEN, CDR2 SYDVKM. Trimming took 6 bases from V and 6 from J, leaving 14 bases between them. The CDR3 contains 14 residues. CDR3 nucleotides: TGTGCCAGCAGCAAGGCGGGACGGGATGAAAAACTGTTTTTT. As protein: CASSKAGRDEKLFF.

V is TRBV7-3 and J is TRBJ2-1; TRBD1 agrees at 9 bases. The CDR3 is made up of 17 amino acids. Germline V lookup: CDR1 SGHTA, CDR2 FQGTGA. After removal of 0 bases from V and 1 base from J, the junction contained 4 bases not matched to a gene. CDR3 DNA: TGTGCCAGCAGCTTAACGTTTGGGACAGGGTCCTACAATGAGCAGTTCTTC. Amino acids: CASSLTFGTGSYNEQFF.

CDR3 nucleotides: TGTGCCAGCAGCTTAGGCGTCGGGGGGAAGTACGAGCAGTACTTC. This sequence encodes CASSLGVGGKYEQYF. V gene TRBV11-2 combines with J gene TRBJ2-7, with TRBD2 identical over 7 bases. V was pared by 1 base and J by 4 bases, with 7 bases of the junction left unmatched. In germline, CDR1 is SGHAT, CDR2 FQNNGV. The CDR3 length is 15 residues.

The chain combines TRBV14 with TRBJ2-1, with D possibly matching TRBD1 (6 bases). Germline V gives CDR1 SGHDN, CDR2 FVKESK. V lost 0 bases to trimming and J lost 5 bases, with 11 bases between them. This CDR3 spans 15 amino acids. CDR3 coding DNA: TGTGCCAGCAGCCAAGATCCGTGGACAGACAATGAGCAGTTCTTC. Translated, it gives CASSQDPWTDNEQFF.

The V call is TRBV27, the J call TRBJ2-7; 13 positions agree with TRBD2. Germline-derived CDR1 and CDR2 are MNHEY and SMNVEV (reference sequence). The CDR3 runs 15 residues. The trim removed 2 bases at V and 2 bases at J, leaving 0 bases unmatched. The CDR3 loop is CASSLTSGGAYEQYF. Written as DNA, the CDR3 is TGTGCCAGCAGTTTAACTAGCGGGGGGGCCTACGAGCAGTACTTC.

The chain combines TRBV7-3 with TRBJ1-5; 8 bases are shared with TRBD1. CDR1 is SGHTA and CDR2 is FQGTGA in the germline V gene. Germline trimming cut 5 bases from V and 3 bases from J; bases unmatched to any gene: 6. CDR3 length equals 15 residues. The DNA of the CDR3 is TGTGCCAGCAGCCAACCGGGACAGGTCAATCAGCCCCAGCATTTT. Its translation: CASSQPGQVNQPQHF.

The chain links TRBV11-2 to TRBJ1-1; the match to TRBD1 covers 10 bases. The CDR3 contains 19 residues. Germline-derived CDR1 and CDR2 are SGHAT and FQNNGV. Losses at the gene ends were 1 base for V and 4 bases for J; bases not matched to a gene: 15. The DNA of the CDR3 is TGTGCCAGCAGCTTAGCCCTCTATGACAGGGGGCGTTCGGTCACTGAAGCTTTCTTT. Its protein is CASSLALYDRGRSVTEAFF.

This clone turned up a few times. V and J are TRBV7-2 and TRBJ2-7; D possibly matches TRBD1 or TRBD2 (5 bases each). CDR3 length: 15 residues. Germline assignment: CDR1 SGHTA and CDR2 FQGNSA. Trimming stripped 4 bases from V and 4 bases from J, with 17 bases between. Here the CDR3 DNA reads TGTGCCAGCAGCTCATACTCCGGGACGGGTTACGAGCAGTACTTC. Amino acid sequence: CASSSYSGTGYEQYF.

The chain links TRBV7-2 to TRBJ2-7; TRBD2 aligns across 9 bases. Germline V lookup: CDR1 SGHTA, CDR2 FQGNSA. The V segment lost 1 base and the J segment 7 bases; nucleotides outside the gene matches: 8. The CDR3 loop spans 15 amino acids. CDR3 DNA sequence: TGTGCCAGCAGCTTAGGGTCCCTAGCGGGGAGGGAGCAGTACTTC. It translates to CASSLGSLAGREQYF. The full variable domain, rest sourced from reference TRBV7-2 and TRBJ2-7, is GAGVSQSPSNKVTEKGKDVELRCDPISGHTALYWYRQSLGQGLEFLIYFQGNSAPDKSGLPSDRFSAERTGGSVSTLTIQRTQQEDSAVYLCASSLGSLAGREQYFGPGTRLTVT.